This entry lists 27 T cell receptor beta chains sequenced from one sample in a study of cytomegalovirus exposure and HLA in healthy donors. It was with 60 Vbeta and 13 Jbeta primers that the PCR ran. Sequenced by immunoSEQ multiplex PCR; TCRdb stores in-frame clones only, minus some. The data show fewer than 120,000 clones, 70% to 85% seen once. Sequencing was done on a sample of PBMCs. These receptors were collected from a man aged 30 to 39 in good health and CMV-seropositive.

The chain has TRBV2 and TRBJ2-3; D not resolved. The CDR3 runs 16 residues. The V gene lost 1 base and the J gene lost 4 bases, with 15 bases spanning the gap. Germline CDR1 and CDR2: SNHLY and FYNNEI. In DNA form, the CDR3 reads TGTGCCAGCAGTGAAGAAGGCAATCTCCAGGCAGATACGCAGTATTTT. This codes for CASSEEGNLQADTQYF. Together with reference TRBV2 and TRBJ2-3, the CDR3 gives the full variable domain: EPEVTQTPSHQVTQMGQEVILRCVPISNHLYFYWYRQILGQKVEFLVSFYNNEISEKSEIFDDQFSVERPDGSNFTLKIRSTKLEDSAMYFCASSEEGNLQADTQYFGPGTRLTVL.

The rearrangement links TRBV2 to TRBJ1-5, with a possible D match to TRBD1 (5 bases). This CDR3 has 13 amino acids. With 4 bases removed from V and 9 bases from J, the gap between germline ends came to 13 bases. Per the germline V gene, CDR1 is SNHLY and CDR2 is FYNNEI. CDR3 nucleotide sequence: TGTGCCAGCAGTGCGGGGGGGGATCGGCCCCAGCATTTT. Its protein product is CASSAGGDRPQHF.

The chain combines TRBV6-1 with TRBJ1-2; D is ambiguous. This CDR3 has 10 residues. V was trimmed by 5 bases and J by 4 bases, leaving 2 bases between them. Germline V gene lookup returns CDR1 MNHNS and CDR2 SASEGT. The DNA for the CDR3 is TGTGCCAGCAGTCTCTATGGCTACACCTTC. Protein product: CASSLYGYTF.

The chain is built from TRBV10-3 and TRBJ1-1; TRBD1 aligns across 8 bases. In germline, CDR1 is ENHRY, CDR2 SYGVKD. This CDR3 contains 14 residues. V shed 6 bases and J 1 base; nucleotides not matched to a gene: 4. CDR3: CAIRGTGRNTEAFF. CDR3 DNA: TGTGCCATCAGGGGGACAGGAAGGAACACTGAAGCTTTCTTT.

This clone is a singleton in its sample. V usage is TRBV27 and J usage is TRBJ1-5; D might be TRBD1 (5 bases). The CDR3 runs 14 residues. V lost 6 bases and J 4 bases, leaving 13 bases between the germline ends. CDR1 is MNHEY and CDR2 is SMNVEV in the germline V gene (reference sequence). This CDR3 is CASSEIGGNQPQHF. The CDR3, as DNA: TGTGCCAGCAGCGAAATCGGGGGAAATCAGCCCCAGCATTTT.

There are a few counts of this clone. The chain recombines TRBV4-3 with TRBJ2-5, with TRBD1 matching 7 bases. Trimming cost V 0 bases and J 3 bases; bases outside gene matches: 7. This CDR3 comprises 16 residues. Germline V CDR1 and CDR2: LGHNA, YSLEER. CDR3 coding DNA: TGCGCCAGCAGCCAAGAAACGGGACAGACTGAAGAGACCCAGTACTTC. Protein sequence: CASSQETGQTEETQYF.

The V call is TRBV5-3, the J call TRBJ2-1, with D hard to call. TRBV5-3 is treated as an ORF (open reading frame) with a function not yet certain. V was trimmed by 4 bases and J by 0 bases, leaving 11 bases between them. The CDR3 runs to 15 residues. CDR3 loop: CARSHEFCSYNEQFF. CDR3 sequence (DNA): TGTGCCAGAAGCCACGAGTTCTGCTCCTACAATGAGCAGTTCTTC.

The gene calls are TRBV4-2 and TRBJ2-3; possible D gene TRBD2, 7 bases. The V and J ends lost 4 bases and 8 bases respectively, with 25 bases between them. Per germline, CDR1 LGHNA and CDR2 YNFKEQ. The CDR3 has 17 residues. CDR3: CASSPSPGRGQRGTQYF. CDR3 DNA: TGTGCCAGCAGCCCCAGTCCGGGGCGGGGGCAGCGGGGTACGCAGTATTTT.

The rearrangement uses TRBV29-1 and TRBJ2-2, with 7 bases identical to TRBD1. V lost 7 bases, J lost 11 bases, and 7 bases stayed unmatched. There are 11 residues in the CDR3. Germline-derived CDR1 and CDR2 are SQVTM and ANQGSEA. The CDR3, as DNA: TGCAGCGGGGGGACAGTCGGAGAGCTGTTTTTT. It translates to CSGGTVGELFF.

In DNA, the CDR3 is TGTGCCAGCAGTGATCAACAGGGGGCTGATGGAAACACCATATATTTT. Its protein is CASSDQQGADGNTIYF. This sequence joins TRBV9 and TRBJ1-3; 9 nucleotides agree with TRBD1. This CDR3 is 16 amino acids long. The J segment lost 3 bases and the V segment lost 5 bases, leaving 9 bases of the junction unmatched. Germline assignment: CDR1 SGDLS and CDR2 YYNGEE.

The chain combines TRBV7-9 with TRBJ2-7, with TRBD2 identical over 7 bases. The CDR3 has 15 residues. Germline V gene data show CDR1 as SEHNR and CDR2 as FQNEAQ (reference sequence). V shed 1 base, J shed 5 bases, and the junction held 8 bases outside the gene matches. The CDR3 nucleotides read TGTGCCAGCAGCTTAGTAAGTCGGGGGACTAACGAGCAGTACTTC. Its protein is CASSLVSRGTNEQYF.

This clone appeared a single time. This rearrangement joins TRBV11-2 to TRBJ2-7; 11 nucleotides align to TRBD1. The V and J ends lost 1 base and 7 bases, in that order; junction bases with no gene match: 6. CDR3 length equals 15 residues. Germline CDR1 is SGHAT and CDR2 is FQNNGV. CDR3 bases: TGTGCCAGCAGCTTAGCGGACAGGGGGCCCGTTGAGCAGTACTTC. Protein sequence: CASSLADRGPVEQYF.

This chain uses TRBV27 with TRBJ1-1; no reliable D call. Germline V gene lookup returns CDR1 MNHEY and CDR2 SMNVEV (reference sequence). The ends were cut back, 5 bases at V and 3 bases at J, with 16 bases in the middle. This CDR3 has 15 amino acids. The CDR3 protein is CASSIGWRFDTEAFF. In DNA, the CDR3 is TGTGCCAGCAGTATCGGGTGGAGGTTTGACACTGAAGCTTTCTTT.

V is TRBV5-1 and J is TRBJ2-5; D may be TRBD2 (5 bases). The J call may be faulty, since TRBJ2-7 better matches the DNA end. Looked up from germline, CDR1 is SGHRS and CDR2 is YFSETQ. The CDR3 consists of 15 residues. This chain's CDR3 is CASSLSPDGLYEQYF. For the CDR3, the DNA is TGCGCCAGCAGCTTGTCCCCGGACGGACTCTACGAGCAGTACTTC.

The genes are TRBV21-1 and TRBJ2-7; TRBD2, as called in the table, went unchecked against the DNA. TRBV21-1 is labeled a pseudogene. The CDR3 totals 15 residues. The CDR3 sequence: CASSKLFSGSYEQYF. For the CDR3, the DNA is TGTGCCAGCAGCAAATTATTCTCGGGATCCTACGAGCAGTACTTC.

J is TRBJ2-3 and V is TRBV7-2; TRBD2 agrees at 8 bases. Trimming at V came to 4 bases and at J to 4 bases, leaving 16 bases not matched to a gene. CDR1 is SGHTA, CDR2 FQGNSA, per germline. This CDR3 is 18 amino acids long. The CDR3 nucleotides are TGTGCCAGCAGCTCCCAATCGGGGGGGCTGGGGTTGCCAGATACGCAGTATTTT. Its protein is CASSSQSGGLGLPDTQYF.

The genes are TRBV29-1 and TRBJ2-2; perhaps TRBD2 as D (5 bases). This CDR3 has 14 residues. From germline, CDR1 is SQVTM and CDR2 ANQGSEA. CDR3 sequence reads: CSTLGTLGTGELFF. The DNA of the CDR3 is TGCAGTACACTAGGAACTCTTGGCACCGGGGAGCTGTTTTTT.

V usage is TRBV10-3 and J usage is TRBJ1-3; tentatively, D is TRBD1 (5 bases). Germline CDR1 and CDR2: ENHRY and SYGVKD. The CDR3 runs 14 residues. The V gene lost 10 bases and the J gene lost 0 bases, with 13 bases spanning the gap. CDR3 residues: CATTPTGSGNTIYF. CDR3 DNA: TGTGCCACCACCCCCACAGGCTCTGGAAACACCATATATTTT.

This clone is categorized as medium-sized. In nucleotides, the CDR3 is TGTGCCAGCAGTGAGGACAGGGCCGGCGAGCAGTACTTC. This encodes CASSEDRAGEQYF. V usage is TRBV6-1 and J usage is TRBJ2-7, with 8 bases matching TRBD1. V lost 3 bases and J lost 6; bases outside the gene matches: 4. The CDR3 contains 13 residues. Germline V CDR1 and CDR2: MNHNS, SASEGT.

The rearrangement joins TRBV7-9 to TRBJ2-1, with 8 bases matching TRBD2. Germline lookup yields CDR1 SEHNR and CDR2 FQNEAQ (reference sequence). The CDR3 contains 14 residues. V dropped 5 bases and J dropped 5; count of bases not matched to a gene: 5. The DNA of the CDR3 is TGTGCCAGCAGCCTCGGGGGGGCGGACAATGAGCAGTTCTTC. Its protein is CASSLGGADNEQFF.

The CDR3 loop reads CAWSLPGQGNQPQHF. CDR3 bases: TGTGCCTGGAGTCTCCCGGGACAGGGCAATCAGCCCCAGCATTTT. The chain combines TRBV30 with TRBJ1-5; TRBD1 matches 8 bases. CDR1 is GTSNPN and CDR2 is SVGIG in the germline V gene (reference sequence). V lost 2 bases and J lost 2; bases outside the gene matches: 5. The CDR3 is made up of 15 amino acids. Full variable domain (outside the CDR3, taken from reference TRBV30 and TRBJ1-5): SQTIHQWPATLVQPVGSPLSLECTVEGTSNPNLYWYRQAAGRGLQLLFYSVGIGQISSEVPQNLSASRPQDRQFILSSKKLLLSDSGFYLCAWSLPGQGNQPQHFGDGTRLSIL.

A single count supports this clone. This chain uses TRBV11-2 with TRBJ2-3; D perhaps matches TRBD1 (5 bases). Per the germline V gene, CDR1 is SGHAT and CDR2 is FQNNGV. V lost 5 bases, J lost 6 bases, and 18 bases lay in between. This CDR3 has 15 residues. The CDR3 loop is CASSPKAQGGDTQYF. The DNA of the CDR3 is TGTGCCAGCAGCCCTAAGGCCCAGGGCGGTGATACGCAGTATTTT.

The V and J genes are TRBV11-2 and TRBJ2-3, with D unclear. Germline CDR1 and CDR2: SGHAT and FQNNGV. V lost 0 bases and J lost 6, with 19 bases in between. CDR3 length: 17 residues. CDR3 DNA sequence: TGTGCCAGCAGCTTAGACCCAAACCCAACTTCCTCGGATACGCAGTATTTT. Protein product: CASSLDPNPTSSDTQYF. The full variable domain, rest sourced from reference TRBV11-2 and TRBJ2-3, is EAGVAQSPRYKIIEKRQSVAFWCNPISGHATLYWYQQILGQGPKLLIQFQNNGVVDDSQLPKDRFSAERLKGVDSTLKIQPAKLEDSAVYLCASSLDPNPTSSDTQYFGPGTRLTVL.

This clone has more than one count but fewer than ten. This chain connects TRBV6-5 to TRBJ1-5; weak D call: TRBD1 (5 bases). The CDR3 sequence is 13 residues long. Trimming took 5 bases from V and 2 from J, leaving 7 bases between them. CDR1 MNHEY and CDR2 SVGAGI come from the germline V gene. CDR3 DNA sequence: TGTGCCAGCAGTCGGGGGGGCAATCAGCCCCAGCATTTT. This gives the protein CASSRGGNQPQHF.

This clone occurred a few times. V and J are TRBV4-3 and TRBJ1-2; 8 bases map to TRBD1. Per germline, CDR1 LGHNA and CDR2 YSLEER. With 4 bases clipped from V and 6 bases from J, the junction kept 7 bases outside the gene matches. The CDR3 runs 14 residues. CDR3 sequence reads: CASSPDRVGNGYTF. The CDR3, as DNA: TGCGCCAGCAGCCCGGACAGGGTGGGCAATGGCTACACCTTC.

This chain uses TRBV6-5 with TRBJ1-5; 10 bases are a match to TRBD1. The V and J ends lost 5 bases and 3 bases, in that order; junction bases with no gene match: 4. Germline values: CDR1 MNHEY, CDR2 SVGAGI. This CDR3 has 15 residues. CDR3 in amino acids: CASSQGQGYNQPQHF. The CDR3 DNA follows: TGTGCCAGCAGTCAGGGACAGGGGTACAATCAGCCCCAGCATTTT.

Details on this clone: The germline gene is not matched at one end of the junction; a read error may be the cause. This chain joins TRBV19 and TRBJ1-1, with a possible D match to TRBD1 (6 bases). The germline V gene has CDR1 LNHDA and CDR2 SQIVND (reference sequence). This CDR3 has 12 amino acids. The chain's CDR3 is CASSWQGTEAFF. The CDR3 DNA sequence: TGCGCCAGTAGTTGGCAGGGGACTGAAGCTTTCTTT.